Sequencing of this T cell receptor beta chain was carried out in a study of graft-versus-host responses after intestinal transplantation (dated by TCRdb to the early 2020s). Some background on the complete study: The transplants that recipients got were multivisceral, liver-intestinal, or isolated intestinal. Every recipient was given anti-thymocyte globulin induction, followed by approximately 3 years of maintenance tacrolimus and steroids. Bulk TCR-beta CDR3 sequencing was used to track graft-versus-host and host-versus-graft alloreactive T cell clones in the graft, circulation and bone marrow after intestinal transplantation. Alloreactive clones were identified by sequencing pre-transplant mixed lymphocyte reaction products and comparing these products with unstimulated pre-transplant donor and recipient T cells. Of the 20 to 30 intestinal transplant recipients enrolled in the cohort, one of whom was a retransplant, 3 patients without pretransplant specimens were excluded. A peak of at least 4% donor T cells among recipient peripheral blood mononuclear cells was the definition used for donor T cell macrochimerism. Samples from a few later patients were sequenced in-house on an Illumina MiSeq with MiXCR processing rather than by the commercial service.

V is pared back by 3 bases and J by 0 bases, with 15 bases lying between the germline termini. There are 17 amino acids in the CDR3, from cysteine to phenylalanine inclusive. Only the CDR3 part of the read is kept: 51 bases, read in frame from the first base. From a lookup of the germline V gene (reference sequence), CDR1 and CDR2 are SEHNR and FQNEAQ. To prepare the library, the immunoSEQ multiplex PCR assay was applied. For most patients, high-throughput TCR-beta CDR3 sequencing of genomic DNA was performed by Adaptive Biotechnologies. On the authors' methods: TCR sequencing data were retrieved from Adaptive's ImmunoSEQ software for around 20 patients, whereas three other patients were processed with MiXCR and VDJtools. CDR3 nucleotide sequences shared between donor and recipient were removed because their origin could not be assigned. To count as alloreactive, a clone needed at least 2-fold expansion over unstimulated cells and a minimum CFSE-low frequency of 0.002% (template counts) or 0.001% (read counts). A clone was considered mappable if detected in the sequenced pre-transplant spleen, lymph node, or MLR CFSE-low populations of the donor or recipient. Cumulative frequency of alloreactive clones was calculated as a percentage of all sequences weighted by copy number. Here the immuneACCESS table is served through TCRdb, limited to in-frame sequences with V and J called. Missing clones are a known gap in these copies; in checked studies unresolved V genes cover under half, and the rest lacks a known reason. D and trimming were read from the DNA, whereas the V and J calls and clone size are those reported in that table. Within this sample are fewer than 50,000 clones, with more than 85% of them counted one time only. Of the sample, approximately 4.4% falls within the top ten clones.

Study-wide conclusions, independent of this receptor: In patients with donor T cell macrochimerism, the allografts had high GvH to HvG T cell clonal ratios. The relatively low number and heterogeneity of intestinal transplant patients limited the conclusions. Early after transplant, declines in HvG clones were associated with peak levels of circulating GvH clones. GvH clones were detected in recipient bone marrow, and some of these GvH clones were observed earlier in ileal mucosa or blood, consistent with an intestinal mucosal origin.

Blood samples were collected up to 4 times in the first month after transplant and then at least monthly when available. Worth noting for this clone: Its antigen specificity is not known. No per-base quality is available; no much larger clone lies one base away.

This TCR came from a human patient who received an intestinal transplant, so some T cells may come from the graft donor. This material consisted of PBMCs, taken 524 days after transplant. The V and J genes are TRBV7-9 and TRBJ1-3, with the D segment identity uncertain. CDR3 region: CASSLSDGVGSGNTIYF. In nucleotide form, the sequence is TGTGCCAGCAGCTTGTCCGACGGGGTGGGCTCTGGAAACACCATATATTTT. Reference TRBV7-9 and TRBJ1-3 genes cover what lies past the CDR3, so the full variable domain is DTGVSQNPRHKITKRGQNVTFRCDPISEHNRLYWYRQTLGQGPEFLTYFQNEAQLEKSRLLSDRFSAERPKGSFSTLEIQRTEQGDSAMYLCASSLSDGVGSGNTIYFGEGSWLTVV.